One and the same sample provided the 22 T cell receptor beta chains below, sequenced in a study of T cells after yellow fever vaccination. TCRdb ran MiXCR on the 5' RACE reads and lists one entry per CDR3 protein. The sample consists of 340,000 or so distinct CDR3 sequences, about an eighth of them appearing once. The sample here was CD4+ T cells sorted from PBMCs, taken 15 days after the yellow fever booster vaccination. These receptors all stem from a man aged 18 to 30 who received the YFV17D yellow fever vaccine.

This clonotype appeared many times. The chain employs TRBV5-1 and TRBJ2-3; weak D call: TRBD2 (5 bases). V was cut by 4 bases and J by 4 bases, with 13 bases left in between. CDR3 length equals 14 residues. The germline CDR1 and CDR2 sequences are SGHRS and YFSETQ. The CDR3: CASSRGIGPDTQYF. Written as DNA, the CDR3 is TGCGCCAGCAGCCGGGGAATTGGCCCAGATACGCAGTATTTT.

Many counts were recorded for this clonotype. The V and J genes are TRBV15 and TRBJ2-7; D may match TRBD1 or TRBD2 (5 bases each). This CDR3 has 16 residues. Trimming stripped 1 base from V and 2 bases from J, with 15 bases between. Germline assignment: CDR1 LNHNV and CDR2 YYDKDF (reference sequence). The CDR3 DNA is TGTGCCACCAGCAGAGTCAGGGACCGTCCCACCTACGAGCAGTACTTC. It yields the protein CATSRVRDRPTYEQYF.

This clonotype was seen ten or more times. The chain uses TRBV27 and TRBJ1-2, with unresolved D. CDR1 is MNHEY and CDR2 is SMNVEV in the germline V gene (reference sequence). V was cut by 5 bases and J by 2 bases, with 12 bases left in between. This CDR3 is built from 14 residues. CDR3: CASSDARGNYGYTF. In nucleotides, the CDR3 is TGTGCCAGCAGTGACGCGCGTGGAAACTATGGCTACACCTTC.

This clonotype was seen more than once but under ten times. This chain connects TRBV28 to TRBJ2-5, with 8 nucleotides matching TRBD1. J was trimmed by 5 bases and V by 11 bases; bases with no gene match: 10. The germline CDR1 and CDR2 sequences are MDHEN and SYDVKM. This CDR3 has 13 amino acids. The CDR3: CAAGRDRRETQYF. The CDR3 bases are TGTGCCGCGGGCAGGGACAGGCGGGAGACCCAGTACTTC.

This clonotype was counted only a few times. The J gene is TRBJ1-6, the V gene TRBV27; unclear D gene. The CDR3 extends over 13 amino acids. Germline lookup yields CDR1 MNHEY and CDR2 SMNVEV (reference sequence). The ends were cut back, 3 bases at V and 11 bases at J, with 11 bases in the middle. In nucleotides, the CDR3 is TGTGCCAGCAGTTTTGAATATGTAGCACCCCTCCACTTT. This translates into CASSFEYVAPLHF.

Here the CDR3 DNA reads TGTGCCAGCTCCCTTCAAACCGGGACAGGGTTAGCCAAAAACATTCAGTACTTC. It codes for CASSLQTGTGLAKNIQYF. V is TRBV18 and J is TRBJ2-4; 9 bases align to TRBD1. Germline CDR1 is KGHSH and CDR2 is LQKENI. V gave up 6 bases and J gave up 0 bases; unmatched junction bases: 12. The CDR3 is made up of 18 amino acids.

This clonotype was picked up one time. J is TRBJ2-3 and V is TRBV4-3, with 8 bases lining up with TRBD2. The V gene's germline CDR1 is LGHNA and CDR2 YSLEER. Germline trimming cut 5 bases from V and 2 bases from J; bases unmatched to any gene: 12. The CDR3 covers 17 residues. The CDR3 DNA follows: TGCGCCAGCAGCGCAATCCCGGGGGGGACCTTCACAGATACGCAGTATTTT. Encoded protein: CASSAIPGGTFTDTQYF.

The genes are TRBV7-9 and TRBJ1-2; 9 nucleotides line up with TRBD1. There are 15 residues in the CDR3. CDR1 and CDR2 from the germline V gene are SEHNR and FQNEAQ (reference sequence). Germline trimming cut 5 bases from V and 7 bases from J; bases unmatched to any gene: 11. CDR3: CASSERQGDKFGYTF. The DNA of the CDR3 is TGTGCCAGCAGCGAAAGACAGGGGGACAAGTTTGGCTACACCTTC.

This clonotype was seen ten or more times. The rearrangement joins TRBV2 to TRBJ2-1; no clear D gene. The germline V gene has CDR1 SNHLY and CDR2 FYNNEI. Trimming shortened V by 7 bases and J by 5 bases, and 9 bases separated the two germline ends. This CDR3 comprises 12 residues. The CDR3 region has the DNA TGTGCCAGCACTAGTGGAAACAATGAGCAGTTCTTC. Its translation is CASTSGNNEQFF. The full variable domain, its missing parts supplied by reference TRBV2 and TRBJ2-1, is EPEVTQTPSHQVTQMGQEVILRCVPISNHLYFYWYRQILGQKVEFLVSFYNNEISEKSEIFDDQFSVERPDGSNFTLKIRSTKLEDSAMYFCASTSGNNEQFFGPGTRLTVL.

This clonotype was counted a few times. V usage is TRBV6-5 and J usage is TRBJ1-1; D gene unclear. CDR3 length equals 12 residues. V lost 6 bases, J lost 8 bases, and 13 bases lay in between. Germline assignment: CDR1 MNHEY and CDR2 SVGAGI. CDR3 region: CASSLPPKEAFF. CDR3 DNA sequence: TGTGCCAGCAGCTTACCACCTAAAGAAGCTTTCTTT.

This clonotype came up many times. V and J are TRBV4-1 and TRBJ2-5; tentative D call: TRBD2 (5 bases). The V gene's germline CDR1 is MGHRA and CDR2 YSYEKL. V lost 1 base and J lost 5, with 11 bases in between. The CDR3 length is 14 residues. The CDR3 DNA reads TGCGCCAGCAGCCAAGGAGGCGGGCTGGAGACCCAGTACTTC. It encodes CASSQGGGLETQYF.

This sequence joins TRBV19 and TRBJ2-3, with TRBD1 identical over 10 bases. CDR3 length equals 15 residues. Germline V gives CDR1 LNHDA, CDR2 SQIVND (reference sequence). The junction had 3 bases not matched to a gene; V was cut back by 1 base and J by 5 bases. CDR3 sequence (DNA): TGTGCCAGTAGTATAGGAGGACAGGGGGGAGATACGCAGTATTTT. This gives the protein CASSIGGQGGDTQYF.

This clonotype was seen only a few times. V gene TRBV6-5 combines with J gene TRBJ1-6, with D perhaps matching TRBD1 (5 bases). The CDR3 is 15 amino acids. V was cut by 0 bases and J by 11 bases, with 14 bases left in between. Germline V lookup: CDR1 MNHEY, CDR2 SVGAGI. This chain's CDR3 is CASSYSVGEGTPLHF. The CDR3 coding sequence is TGTGCCAGCAGTTACTCGGTGGGGGAGGGAACACCCCTCCACTTT.

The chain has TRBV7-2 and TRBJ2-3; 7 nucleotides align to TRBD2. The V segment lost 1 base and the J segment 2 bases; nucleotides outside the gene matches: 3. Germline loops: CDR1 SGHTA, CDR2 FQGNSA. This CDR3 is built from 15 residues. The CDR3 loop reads CASSLVGGITDTQYF. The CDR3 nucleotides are TGTGCCAGCAGCTTAGTCGGGGGGATCACAGATACGCAGTATTTT.

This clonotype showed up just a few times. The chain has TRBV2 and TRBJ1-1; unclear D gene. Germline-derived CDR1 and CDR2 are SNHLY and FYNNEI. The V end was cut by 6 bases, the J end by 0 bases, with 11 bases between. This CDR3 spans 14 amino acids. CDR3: CASRGSDMNTEAFF. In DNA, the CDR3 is TGTGCCAGCAGAGGCAGTGACATGAACACTGAAGCTTTCTTT.

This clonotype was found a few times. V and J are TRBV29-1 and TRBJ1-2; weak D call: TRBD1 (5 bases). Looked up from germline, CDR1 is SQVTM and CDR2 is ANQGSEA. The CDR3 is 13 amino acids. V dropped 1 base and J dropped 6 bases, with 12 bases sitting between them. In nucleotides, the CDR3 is TGCAGCGTTGAAGCTCCGGGACGAGATGGCTACACCTTC. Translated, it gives CSVEAPGRDGYTF.

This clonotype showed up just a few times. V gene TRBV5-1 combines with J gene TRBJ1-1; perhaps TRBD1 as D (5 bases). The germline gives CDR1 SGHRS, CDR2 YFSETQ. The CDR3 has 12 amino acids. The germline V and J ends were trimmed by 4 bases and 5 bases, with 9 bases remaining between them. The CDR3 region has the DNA TGCGCCAGCAGCGTTCAGGGAACTGAAGCTTTCTTT. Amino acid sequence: CASSVQGTEAFF.

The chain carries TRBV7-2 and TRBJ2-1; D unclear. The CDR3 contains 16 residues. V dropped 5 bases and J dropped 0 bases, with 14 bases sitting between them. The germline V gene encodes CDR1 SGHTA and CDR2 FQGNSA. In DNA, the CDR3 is TGTGCCAGCAGCCCCGGACGCCGGTCCTCCTACAATGAGCAGTTCTTC. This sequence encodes CASSPGRRSSYNEQFF. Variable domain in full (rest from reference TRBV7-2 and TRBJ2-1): GAGVSQSPSNKVTEKGKDVELRCDPISGHTALYWYRQSLGQGLEFLIYFQGNSAPDKSGLPSDRFSAERTGGSVSTLTIQRTQQEDSAVYLCASSPGRRSSYNEQFFGPGTRLTVL.

Here the CDR3 DNA reads TGTGCCAGCAGTTACTCGCCCAGGAGTATGGGCACTGAAGCTTTCTTT. This translates into CASSYSPRSMGTEAFF. The genes are TRBV6-2 or TRBV6-3 and TRBJ1-1; D gene unclear. Germline V gene data show CDR1 as MNHEY and CDR2 as SVGEGT. V dropped 0 bases and J dropped 4 bases, with 15 bases sitting between them. CDR3 length: 16 residues.

The CDR3 bases are TGTGCCAGCAGCCCACAGGGACCGAACACAGATACGCAGTATTTT. This encodes CASSPQGPNTDTQYF. The chain has TRBV5-6 and TRBJ2-3, with D perhaps matching TRBD1 (6 bases). CDR1 is SGHDT, CDR2 YYEEEE, per germline. The CDR3 runs to 15 residues. V lost 4 bases and J lost 2, with 14 bases in between. Full variable domain (remainder filled in from reference TRBV5-6 and TRBJ2-3): DAGVTQSPTHLIKTRGQQVTLRCSPKSGHDTVSWYQQALGQGPQFIFQYYEEEERQRGNFPDRFSGHQFPNYSSELNVNALLLGDSALYLCASSPQGPNTDTQYFGPGTRLTVL.

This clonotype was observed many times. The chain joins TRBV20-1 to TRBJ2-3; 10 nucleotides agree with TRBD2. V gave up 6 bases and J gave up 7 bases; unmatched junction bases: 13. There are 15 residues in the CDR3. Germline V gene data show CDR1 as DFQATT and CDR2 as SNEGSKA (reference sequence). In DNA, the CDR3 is TGCAGTGCCTCCTTGAGCGGGGGGGCCTCGAATACGCAGTATTTT. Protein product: CSASLSGGASNTQYF.

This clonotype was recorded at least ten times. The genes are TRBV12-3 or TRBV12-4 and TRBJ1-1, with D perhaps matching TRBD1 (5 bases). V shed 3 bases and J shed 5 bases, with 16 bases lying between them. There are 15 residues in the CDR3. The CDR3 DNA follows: TGTGCCAGCAGTTTCCCCCACGCGGGGGATACTGAAGCTTTCTTT. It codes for CASSFPHAGDTEAFF.